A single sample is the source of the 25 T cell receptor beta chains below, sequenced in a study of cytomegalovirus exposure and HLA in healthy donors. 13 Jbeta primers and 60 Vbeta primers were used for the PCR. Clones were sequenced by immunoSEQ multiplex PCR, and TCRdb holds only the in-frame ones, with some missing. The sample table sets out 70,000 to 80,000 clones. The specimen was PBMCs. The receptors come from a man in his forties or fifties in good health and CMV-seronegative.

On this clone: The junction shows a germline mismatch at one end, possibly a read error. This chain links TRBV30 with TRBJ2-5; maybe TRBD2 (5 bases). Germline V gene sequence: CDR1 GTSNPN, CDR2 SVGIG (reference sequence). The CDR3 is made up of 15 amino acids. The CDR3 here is CAWDLGVGVREAQYF. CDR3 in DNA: TGTGCCTGGGACCTGGGTGTCGGGGTAAGAGAGGCCCAGTACTTC.

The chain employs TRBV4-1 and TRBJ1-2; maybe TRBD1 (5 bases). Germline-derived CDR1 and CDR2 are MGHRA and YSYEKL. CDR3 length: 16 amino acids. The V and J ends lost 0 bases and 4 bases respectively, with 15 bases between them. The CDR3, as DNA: TGCGCCAGCAGCCAAGACATCGGACGGACATTCTATGGCTACACCTTC. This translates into CASSQDIGRTFYGYTF.

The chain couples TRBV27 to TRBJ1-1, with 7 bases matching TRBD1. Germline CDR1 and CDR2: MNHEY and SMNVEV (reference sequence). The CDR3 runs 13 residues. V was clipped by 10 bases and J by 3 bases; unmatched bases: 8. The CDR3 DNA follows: TGTGCCACCAAGGCAGGGGGATACACTGAAGCTTTCTTT. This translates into CATKAGGYTEAFF.

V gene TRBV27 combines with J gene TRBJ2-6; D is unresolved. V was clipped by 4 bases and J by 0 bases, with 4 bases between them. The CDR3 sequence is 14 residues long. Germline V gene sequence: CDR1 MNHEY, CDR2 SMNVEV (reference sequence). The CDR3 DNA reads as TGTGCCAGCAGTTCTCTCTCTGGGGCCAACGTCCTGACTTTC. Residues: CASSSLSGANVLTF. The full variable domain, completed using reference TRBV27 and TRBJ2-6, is EAQVTQNPRYLITVTGKKLTVTCSQNMNHEYMSWYRQDPGLGLRQIYYSMNVEVTDKGDVPEGYKVSRKEKRNFPLILESPSPNQTSLYFCASSSLSGANVLTFGAGSRLTVL.

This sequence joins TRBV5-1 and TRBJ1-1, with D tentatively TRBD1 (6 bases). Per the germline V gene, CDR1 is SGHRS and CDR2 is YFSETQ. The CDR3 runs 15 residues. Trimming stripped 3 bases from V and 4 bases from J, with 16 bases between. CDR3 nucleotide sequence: TGCGCCAGCAGCTGGGAGGGGGGGGCTCCCACTGAAGCTTTCTTT. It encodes CASSWEGGAPTEAFF.

This CDR3 is CASSEAPSGGAYEQYF. The CDR3 nucleotides read TGTGCCAGCAGTGAAGCGCCCAGCGGGGGGGCCTACGAGCAGTACTTC. The rearrangement uses TRBV6-1 and TRBJ2-7; 10 bases map to TRBD2. V was pared by 0 bases and J by 2 bases, with 4 bases of the junction left unmatched. The length of the CDR3 is 16 residues. The germline V gene has CDR1 MNHNS and CDR2 SASEGT.

The CDR3 is CASTPMGRSNYGYTF. The CDR3 coding sequence is TGTGCCAGCACCCCCATGGGGCGGTCTAACTATGGCTACACCTTC. The J gene is TRBJ1-2, the V gene TRBV7-8; maybe TRBD1 (5 bases). The germline V gene encodes CDR1 SGHVS and CDR2 FQNEAQ. V lost 7 bases and J 0 bases, leaving 15 bases between the germline ends. This CDR3 region has 15 residues.

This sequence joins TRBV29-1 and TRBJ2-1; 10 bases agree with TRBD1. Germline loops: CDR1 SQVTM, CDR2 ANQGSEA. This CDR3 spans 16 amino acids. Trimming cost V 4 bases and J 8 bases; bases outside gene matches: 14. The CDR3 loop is CSVGSWGQGRIYEQFF. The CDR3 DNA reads TGCAGCGTTGGGAGTTGGGGACAGGGGAGGATCTATGAGCAGTTCTTC.

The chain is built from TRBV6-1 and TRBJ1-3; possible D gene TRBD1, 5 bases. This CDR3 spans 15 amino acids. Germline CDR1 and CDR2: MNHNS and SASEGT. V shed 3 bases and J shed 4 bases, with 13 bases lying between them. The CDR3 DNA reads TGTGCCAGCAGTGAGGGGCAGACCAGCGGAAACACCATATATTTT. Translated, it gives CASSEGQTSGNTIYF.

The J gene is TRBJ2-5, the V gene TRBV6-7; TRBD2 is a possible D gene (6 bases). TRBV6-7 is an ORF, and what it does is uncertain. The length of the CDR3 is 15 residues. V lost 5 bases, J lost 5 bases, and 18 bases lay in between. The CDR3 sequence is CASSHRLVTWETQYF. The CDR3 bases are TGTGCCAGCAGTCACCGACTAGTTACTTGGGAGACCCAGTACTTC.

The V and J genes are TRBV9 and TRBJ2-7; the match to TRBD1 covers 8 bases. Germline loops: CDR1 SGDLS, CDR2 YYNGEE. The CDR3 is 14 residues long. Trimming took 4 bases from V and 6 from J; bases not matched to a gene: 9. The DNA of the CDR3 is TGTGCCAGCAGCCTGACAGGGGCGACGTCCGAGCAGTACTTC. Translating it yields CASSLTGATSEQYF.

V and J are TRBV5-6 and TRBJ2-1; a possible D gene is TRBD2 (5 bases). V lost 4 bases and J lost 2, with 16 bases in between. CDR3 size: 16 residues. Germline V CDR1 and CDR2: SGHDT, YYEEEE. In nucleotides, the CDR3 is TGTGCCAGCAGCCCCCGGGGAAGGGAGCCCTACAATGAGCAGTTCTTC. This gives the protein CASSPRGREPYNEQFF.

DNA for the CDR3: TGTGCCAGCAGTCCCACTGGACAGGGTTATGAAAAACTGTTTTTT. This sequence encodes CASSPTGQGYEKLFF. V and J are TRBV27 and TRBJ1-4, with 8 bases matching TRBD1. Germline CDR1 is MNHEY and CDR2 is SMNVEV (reference sequence). Trimming at V came to 5 bases and at J to 6 bases, leaving 8 bases not matched to a gene. The CDR3 loop spans 15 amino acids.

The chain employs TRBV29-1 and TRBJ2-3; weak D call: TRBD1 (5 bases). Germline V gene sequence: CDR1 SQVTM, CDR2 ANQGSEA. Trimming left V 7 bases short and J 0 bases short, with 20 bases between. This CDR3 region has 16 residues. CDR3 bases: TGCAGCGCCCAACAGAGACAGCCCTCTAGCACAGATACGCAGTATTTT. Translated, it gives CSAQQRQPSSTDTQYF.

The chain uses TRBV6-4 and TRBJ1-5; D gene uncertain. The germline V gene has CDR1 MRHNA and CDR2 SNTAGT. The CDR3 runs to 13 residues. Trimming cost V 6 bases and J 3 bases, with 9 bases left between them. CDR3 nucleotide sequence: TGTGCCAGCAGCCCCGACATCAATCAGCCCCAGCATTTT. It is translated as CASSPDINQPQHF.

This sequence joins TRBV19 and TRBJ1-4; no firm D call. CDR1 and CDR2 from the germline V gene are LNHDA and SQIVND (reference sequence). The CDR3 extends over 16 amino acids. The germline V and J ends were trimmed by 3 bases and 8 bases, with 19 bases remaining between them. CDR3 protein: CASSIPESGVREKLFF. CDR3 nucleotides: TGTGCCAGTAGTATTCCTGAGAGTGGAGTTAGAGAAAAACTGTTTTTT.

CDR3 loop: CASSPPGEGNTEAFF. The DNA for the CDR3 is TGCGCCAGCAGCCCCCCCGGGGAGGGGAACACTGAAGCTTTCTTT. The chain employs TRBV4-1 and TRBJ1-1; no firm D call. This CDR3 spans 15 amino acids. Trimming took off 4 bases at V and 1 base at J, with 13 bases between the two ends. Per germline, CDR1 MGHRA and CDR2 YSYEKL.

CDR3 in DNA: TGTGCCTGGAGCCAAAACAATGAGCAGTTCTTC. As protein: CAWSQNNEQFF. V gene TRBV30 combines with J gene TRBJ2-1; D remains unclear. The CDR3 loop spans 11 amino acids. Germline CDR1 GTSNPN, CDR2 SVGIG (reference sequence). Trimming took off 3 bases at V and 5 bases at J, with 5 bases between the two ends. Full variable domain (remainder filled in from reference TRBV30 and TRBJ2-1): SQTIHQWPATLVQPVGSPLSLECTVEGTSNPNLYWYRQAAGRGLQLLFYSVGIGQISSEVPQNLSASRPQDRQFILSSKKLLLSDSGFYLCAWSQNNEQFFGPGTRLTVL.

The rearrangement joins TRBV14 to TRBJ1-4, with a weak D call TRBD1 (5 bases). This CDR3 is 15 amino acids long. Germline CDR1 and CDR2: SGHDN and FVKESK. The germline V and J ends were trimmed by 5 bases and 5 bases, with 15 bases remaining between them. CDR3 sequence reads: CASSLVQDKNEKLFF. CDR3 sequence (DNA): TGTGCCAGCAGCTTGGTACAGGACAAGAATGAAAAACTGTTTTTT.

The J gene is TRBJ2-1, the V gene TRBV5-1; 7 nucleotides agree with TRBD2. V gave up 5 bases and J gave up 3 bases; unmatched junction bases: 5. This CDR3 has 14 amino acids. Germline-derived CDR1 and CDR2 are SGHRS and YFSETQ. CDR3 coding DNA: TGCGCCAGCAGTTCTAGCGGAAACTACAATGAGCAGTTCTTC. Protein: CASSSSGNYNEQFF.

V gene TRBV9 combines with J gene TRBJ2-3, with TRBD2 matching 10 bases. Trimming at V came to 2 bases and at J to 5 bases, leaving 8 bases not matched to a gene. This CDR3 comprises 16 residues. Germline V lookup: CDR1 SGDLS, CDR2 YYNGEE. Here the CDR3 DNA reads TGTGCCAGCAGCGTCCCTACTAGCGGGGCGGGAGATACGCAGTATTTT. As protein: CASSVPTSGAGDTQYF.

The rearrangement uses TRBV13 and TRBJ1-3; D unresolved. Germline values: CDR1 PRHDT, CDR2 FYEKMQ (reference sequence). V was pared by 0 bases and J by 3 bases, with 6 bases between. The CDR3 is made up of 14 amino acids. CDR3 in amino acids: CASSLGIVGNTIYF. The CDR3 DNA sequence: TGTGCCAGCAGCTTAGGGATAGTTGGAAACACCATATATTTT.

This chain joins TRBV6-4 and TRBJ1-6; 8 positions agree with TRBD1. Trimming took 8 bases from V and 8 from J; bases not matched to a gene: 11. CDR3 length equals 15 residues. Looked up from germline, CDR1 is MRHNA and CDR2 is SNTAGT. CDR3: CASGRGRVRHSPLHF. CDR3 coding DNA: TGTGCCAGCGGCAGGGGGCGCGTACGTCATTCACCCCTCCACTTT.

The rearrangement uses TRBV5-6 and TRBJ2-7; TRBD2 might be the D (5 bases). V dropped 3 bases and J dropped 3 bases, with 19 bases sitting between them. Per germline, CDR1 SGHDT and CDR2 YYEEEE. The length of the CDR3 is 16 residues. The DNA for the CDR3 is TGTGCCAGCAGCTCTTTTTTACGGGGTCCCGTCTACGAGCAGTACTTC. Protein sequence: CASSSFLRGPVYEQYF. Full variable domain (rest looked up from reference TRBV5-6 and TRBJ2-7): DAGVTQSPTHLIKTRGQQVTLRCSPKSGHDTVSWYQQALGQGPQFIFQYYEEEERQRGNFPDRFSGHQFPNYSSELNVNALLLGDSALYLCASSSFLRGPVYEQYFGPGTRLTVT.

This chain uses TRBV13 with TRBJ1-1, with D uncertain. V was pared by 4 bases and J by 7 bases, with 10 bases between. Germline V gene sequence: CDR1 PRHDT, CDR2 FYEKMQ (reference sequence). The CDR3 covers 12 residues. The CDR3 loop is CASSSTGDEAFF. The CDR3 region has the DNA TGTGCCAGCAGCTCTACTGGTGATGAAGCTTTCTTT.